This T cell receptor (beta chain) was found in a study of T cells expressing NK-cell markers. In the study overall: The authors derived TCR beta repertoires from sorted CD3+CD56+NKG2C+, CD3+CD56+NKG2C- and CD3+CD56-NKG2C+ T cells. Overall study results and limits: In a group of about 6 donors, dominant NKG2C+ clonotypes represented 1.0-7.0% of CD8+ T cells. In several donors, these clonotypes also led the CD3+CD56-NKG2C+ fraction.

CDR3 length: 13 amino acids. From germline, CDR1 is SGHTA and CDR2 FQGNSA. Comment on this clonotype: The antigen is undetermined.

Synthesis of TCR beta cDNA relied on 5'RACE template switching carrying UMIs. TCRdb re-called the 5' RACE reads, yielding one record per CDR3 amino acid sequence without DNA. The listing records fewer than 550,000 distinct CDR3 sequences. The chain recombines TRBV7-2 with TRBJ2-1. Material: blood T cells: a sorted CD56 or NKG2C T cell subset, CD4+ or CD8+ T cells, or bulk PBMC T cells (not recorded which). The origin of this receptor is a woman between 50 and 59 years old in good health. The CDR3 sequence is CASSILSYNEQFF.